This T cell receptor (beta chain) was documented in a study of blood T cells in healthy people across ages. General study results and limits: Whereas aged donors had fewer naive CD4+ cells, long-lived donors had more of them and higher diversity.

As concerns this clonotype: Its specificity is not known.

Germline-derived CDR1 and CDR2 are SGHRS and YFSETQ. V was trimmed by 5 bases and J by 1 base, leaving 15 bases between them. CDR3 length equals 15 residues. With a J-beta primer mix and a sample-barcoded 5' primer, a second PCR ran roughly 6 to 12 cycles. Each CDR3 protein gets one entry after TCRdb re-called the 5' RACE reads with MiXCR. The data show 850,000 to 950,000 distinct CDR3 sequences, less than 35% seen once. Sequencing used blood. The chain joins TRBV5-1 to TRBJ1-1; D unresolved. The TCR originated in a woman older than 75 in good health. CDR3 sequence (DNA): TGCGCCAGCAGAGCACCGGCTCCCAGGAACACTGAAGCTTTCTTT. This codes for CASRAPAPRNTEAFF.